The 29 T cell receptor beta chains given below trace back to one sample, sequenced in a study of CD8+CD57+ T cells in acquired aplastic anemia. Profiles of TCR beta VDJ and CDR3 were generated from a genomic DNA template. TCRdb recomputed calls from the reads with MiXCR, one row per CDR3 protein. The data show under 350,000 distinct CDR3 sequences, approximately 57% seen once. Flow cytometry had shown expanded CD8+CD57+ cells in the patients chosen for sequencing. Material for sequencing was sorted CD4+, CD8+, or CD8+CD57+ T cells (not recorded which) from PBMCs. These receptors originate from a human donor with aplastic anemia.

This clonotype was counted ten times or more. The V gene is TRBV9, the J gene TRBJ1-4, with 8 bases matching TRBD1. This CDR3 has 16 amino acids. Germline loops: CDR1 SGDLS, CDR2 YYNGEE. Germline trimming cut 0 bases from V and 3 bases from J; bases unmatched to any gene: 4. The CDR3 bases are TGTGCCAGCAGCGTAGCAGGGGGCCAGCCTAATGAAAAACTGTTTTTT. It specifies CASSVAGGQPNEKLFF.

The genes are TRBV7-3 and TRBJ2-7; D possibly corresponds to TRBD2 (6 bases). Between the trimmed V and J ends, which lost 5 bases and 6 bases, there was a span of 14 bases. This CDR3 has 13 amino acids. Germline V gene data show CDR1 as SGHTA and CDR2 as FQGTGA. The CDR3 region is CASSQPTSREQYF. For the CDR3, the DNA is TGTGCCAGCAGCCAACCTACTAGCCGCGAGCAGTACTTC. Complete variable domain (other parts from reference TRBV7-3 and TRBJ2-7): GAGVSQTPSNKVTEKGKYVELRCDPISGHTALYWYRQSLGQGPEFLIYFQGTGAADDSGLPNDRFFAVRPEGSVSTLKIQRTERGDSAVYLCASSQPTSREQYFGPGTRLTVT.

The V gene is TRBV5-1, the J gene TRBJ1-2, with no clear D. Trimming removed 2 bases at V and 6 bases at J, with 11 bases between. CDR1 is SGHRS and CDR2 is YFSETQ in the germline V gene. CDR3 length: 13 residues. CDR3 in amino acids: CASSLVFSDGYTF. Written as DNA, the CDR3 is TGCGCCAGCAGCTTAGTGTTTTCGGATGGCTACACCTTC.

The chain recombines TRBV19 with TRBJ1-1; D uncertain. V was cut by 9 bases and J by 1 base, with 6 bases left in between. The CDR3 has 11 amino acids. Germline values: CDR1 LNHDA, CDR2 SQIVND (reference sequence). Here the CDR3 DNA reads TGTGCCAGCCATCGGAACACTGAAGCTTTCTTT. This translates into CASHRNTEAFF.

To note about this clonotype: With a much larger clone just one base away, this may be a read error. The CDR3: CASSQFGELFF. CDR3 coding DNA: TGTGCCAGCAGCCAGTTCGGGGAGCTGTTTTTT. The rearrangement links TRBV3-1 to TRBJ2-2, with unresolved D. CDR3 length: 11 residues. CDR1 is LGHDT and CDR2 is YNNKEL in the germline V gene (reference sequence). The germline V and J ends were trimmed by 3 bases and 7 bases, with 3 bases remaining between them.

The chain links TRBV5-5 to TRBJ2-1; 7 bases are shared with TRBD1. The CDR3 covers 13 residues. Germline assignment: CDR1 SGHKS and CDR2 YYEKEE (reference sequence). The CDR3 bases are TGTGCTAGAGACCCCAGGGGGAGAAATGAGCAGTTCTTC. Its translation: CARDPRGRNEQFF.

In this sample, this clonotype turned up a few times. The chain links TRBV10-3 to TRBJ1-2; D gene uncertain. The CDR3 spans 12 residues. The V gene's germline CDR1 is ENHRY and CDR2 SYGVKD. Trimming pared 7 bases from V and 3 bases from J, leaving 9 bases between. The CDR3 is CAIMREDYGYTF. CDR3 DNA sequence: TGTGCCATCATGAGAGAGGACTATGGCTACACCTTC.

This clonotype was seen a single time. This chain joins TRBV12-3 or TRBV12-4 and TRBJ2-5; D perhaps matches TRBD1 (5 bases). This CDR3 has 13 amino acids. V lost 6 bases and J lost 2, with 10 bases in between. CDR3 coding DNA: TGTGCCAGCAGGCGGCAGGGACAAGAGACCCAGTACTTC. The encoded protein is CASRRQGQETQYF.

This clonotype has more than one count but fewer than ten. The V and J genes are TRBV10-2 and TRBJ1-2; a possible D gene is TRBD1 (5 bases). The CDR3 is 11 residues long. Trimming cost V 10 bases and J 5 bases, with 11 bases left between them. The V gene's germline CDR1 is WSHSY and CDR2 SAAADI. This CDR3 is CATEGLYGYTF. CDR3 in DNA: TGCGCCACAGAGGGGCTTTATGGCTACACCTTC.

The rearrangement links TRBV19 to TRBJ1-5; no reliable D call. V lost 7 bases to trimming and J lost 8 bases, with 12 bases between them. Germline V CDR1 and CDR2: LNHDA, SQIVND (reference sequence). This CDR3 contains 12 residues. The CDR3 DNA reads TGTGCCAGTACGCCCCGGGGTAAGCCCCAGCATTTT. Protein sequence: CASTPRGKPQHF.

This chain links TRBV2 with TRBJ1-3; D perhaps matches TRBD1 (5 bases). V was cut by 6 bases and J by 1 base, with 13 bases left in between. The CDR3 length is 15 residues. In germline, CDR1 is SNHLY, CDR2 FYNNEI. CDR3 sequence (DNA): TGTGCCAGCAGCGCCCAGGGAGGGTCTGGAAACACCATATATTTT. Translating it yields CASSAQGGSGNTIYF.

This chain uses TRBV2 with TRBJ2-5, with 10 bases fitting TRBD2. Germline V lookup: CDR1 SNHLY, CDR2 FYNNEI. There are 20 residues in the CDR3. The V and J ends lost 5 bases and 5 bases, in that order; junction bases with no gene match: 23. The CDR3 DNA sequence: TGTGCCAGCAGTATAGCCACAATCGATGAAGGGACTAGCGTGGTGGAGACCCAGTACTTC. Its protein product is CASSIATIDEGTSVVETQYF.

The chain has TRBV15 and TRBJ2-6; 7 bases agree with TRBD1. This CDR3 is built from 19 residues. The junction had 17 bases not matched to a gene; V was cut back by 5 bases and J by 4 bases. Per the germline V gene, CDR1 is LNHNV and CDR2 is YYDKDF (reference sequence). The CDR3, as DNA: TGTGCCACCAGCGGATTTCCGGGCCGGGGCAGGGGGGGGGCCAACGTCCTGACTTTC. The encoded protein is CATSGFPGRGRGGANVLTF.

Worth noting for this clonotype: The junction shows a germline mismatch at one end, possibly a read error. The chain uses TRBV15 and TRBJ2-1; 10 bases are a match to TRBD1. The CDR3 is 18 amino acids. CDR1 is LNHNV and CDR2 is YYDKDF in the germline V gene (reference sequence). This chain's CDR3 is CASSVSVGGQGINNEQFF. CDR3 DNA: TGTGCCAGCAGCGTATCGGTGGGGGGACAGGGGATTAACAATGAGCAGTTCTTC.

This clonotype was detected ten times or more. The CDR3, as DNA: TGTGCCAGCAGATATGACAGGGGGCGAAATTCACCCCTCCACTTT. Its protein is CASRYDRGRNSPLHF. The chain carries TRBV6-5 and TRBJ1-6; 10 positions match TRBD1. Germline CDR1 is MNHEY and CDR2 is SVGAGI. J gave up 7 bases and V 6 bases, and 6 bases lay outside the gene matches. CDR3 length: 15 residues.

This clonotype has a count of ten or more. V and J are TRBV5-8 and TRBJ1-6; D possibly corresponds to TRBD1 (5 bases). Trimming pared 0 bases from V and 0 bases from J, leaving 13 bases between. The length of the CDR3 is 18 residues. CDR1 is SGHTS and CDR2 is YDEGEE in the germline V gene. CDR3 DNA: TGTGCCAGCAGCTTGGTGGGGGGTTATAGCTCCTATAATTCACCCCTCCACTTT. As protein: CASSLVGGYSSYNSPLHF.

A remark on this clonotype: Likely a read error: the CDR3 ends without its conserved phenylalanine or tryptophan. The chain employs TRBV10-3 and TRBJ2-3; 7 bases align to TRBD2. This CDR3 comprises 15 residues. The germline gives CDR1 ENHRY, CDR2 SYGVKD. V gave up 2 bases and J gave up 3 bases; unmatched junction bases: 5. This CDR3 is CAISEGRLATDTQYS. CDR3 bases: TGTGCCATCAGTGAGGGGCGACTAGCAACAGATACGCAGTATTCT.

CDR3 sequence reads: CASSFGTDSKNTEAFF. The CDR3 DNA follows: TGCGCCAGCAGCTTTGGGACAGATAGTAAGAACACTGAAGCTTTCTTT. The V call is TRBV5-1, the J call TRBJ1-1; TRBD1 agrees at 7 bases. Germline V gene lookup returns CDR1 SGHRS and CDR2 YFSETQ. The CDR3 totals 16 residues. With 2 bases clipped from V and 1 base from J, the junction kept 8 bases outside the gene matches.

The rearrangement links TRBV24-1 to TRBJ2-5; 11 bases fit TRBD1. With V trimmed by 3 bases and J by 4 bases, 3 bases remained unmatched. CDR1 is KGHDR and CDR2 is SFDVKD in the germline V gene. CDR3 size: 15 residues. The CDR3 region is CATSDRTGGPETQYF. For the CDR3, the DNA is TGTGCCACCAGTGATAGGACAGGGGGCCCAGAGACCCAGTACTTC.

This clonotype has only one observation. The gene calls are TRBV7-8 and TRBJ1-2; TRBD1 might be the D (6 bases). With 1 base removed from V and 8 bases from J, the gap between germline ends came to 23 bases. Germline V CDR1 and CDR2: SGHVS, FQNEAQ. The CDR3 loop spans 17 amino acids. The CDR3: CASSLGAGGPNIWGYTF. The CDR3, as DNA: TGTGCCAGCAGCTTAGGCGCCGGGGGGCCCAATATTTGGGGCTACACCTTC.

The chain recombines TRBV6-5 with TRBJ2-7; tentatively, D is TRBD2 (6 bases). The germline CDR1 and CDR2 sequences are MNHEY and SVGAGI. Trimming removed 11 bases from V and 0 bases from J, with 20 bases in between. The CDR3 is 15 amino acids. Here the CDR3 DNA reads TGTGCCGGACCTCCGGGACTCAGGAGCTCCTACGAGCAGTACTTC. Translation gives CAGPPGLRSSYEQYF.

V gene TRBV2 combines with J gene TRBJ1-1, with D possibly matching TRBD1 (5 bases). Germline-derived CDR1 and CDR2 are SNHLY and FYNNEI. V lost 6 bases, J lost 3 bases, and 26 bases lay in between. The CDR3 is 18 amino acids. The CDR3 reads CASSRLAETGGSYTEAFF. DNA of the CDR3: TGTGCCAGCAGCCGACTAGCGGAGACCGGGGGTTCGTACACTGAAGCTTTCTTT. Based on the CDR3 plus reference TRBV2 and TRBJ1-1, the full variable domain is EPEVTQTPSHQVTQMGQEVILRCVPISNHLYFYWYRQILGQKVEFLVSFYNNEISEKSEIFDDQFSVERPDGSNFTLKIRSTKLEDSAMYFCASSRLAETGGSYTEAFFGQGTRLTVV.

This clonotype is a singleton in its sample. This chain uses TRBV20-1 with TRBJ2-2; D might be TRBD2 (6 bases). Germline V gene data show CDR1 as DFQATT and CDR2 as SNEGSKA (reference sequence). The germline V and J ends were trimmed by 6 bases and 3 bases, with 14 bases remaining between them. The CDR3 runs 14 residues. CDR3: CSARWGGDTGELFF. In nucleotides, the CDR3 is TGCAGTGCCAGGTGGGGCGGGGACACCGGGGAGCTGTTTTTT.

This clonotype was counted ten times or more. The chain employs TRBV6-1 and TRBJ2-2; 8 bases map to TRBD1. Germline V gives CDR1 MNHNS, CDR2 SASEGT. J was trimmed by 2 bases and V by 2 bases; bases with no gene match: 1. The CDR3 totals 15 residues. The CDR3 is CASSEQGANTGELFF. Written as DNA, the CDR3 is TGTGCCAGCAGTGAACAGGGGGCCAACACCGGGGAGCTGTTTTTT.

A remark on this clonotype: The conserved closing phenylalanine or tryptophan is absent in this CDR3, likely reflecting a read error. J is TRBJ1-3 and V is TRBV29-1, with D unclear. V lost 6 bases, J lost 3 bases, and 12 bases lay in between. The germline CDR1 and CDR2 sequences are SQVTM and ANQGSEA. The CDR3 length is 13 residues. CDR3 nucleotides: TGCAGCGTCGCATACGGCAGTGGAAACACCATATATCTT. This sequence encodes CSVAYGSGNTIYL.

There are many counts of this clonotype. V is TRBV25-1 and J is TRBJ2-3; perhaps TRBD2 as D (6 bases). Per germline, CDR1 MGHDK and CDR2 SYGVNS. The CDR3 length is 16 residues. V dropped 1 base and J dropped 1 base, with 12 bases sitting between them. This CDR3 reads CASSESGGVGTDTQYF. In DNA form, the CDR3 reads TGTGCCAGCAGTGAATCAGGCGGGGTTGGCACAGATACGCAGTATTTT.

This clonotype was seen only once. This chain joins TRBV7-4 and TRBJ2-2; D may correspond to TRBD1 or TRBD2 (5 bases each). The CDR3 has 15 amino acids. Germline lookup yields CDR1 SGHVT and CDR2 SQSDAQ. Trimming removed 6 bases from V and 1 base from J, with 12 bases in between. CDR3 loop: CASSEGSGNTGELFF. CDR3 coding DNA: TGTGCCAGCAGTGAGGGGTCAGGGAACACCGGGGAGCTGTTTTTT. Together with reference TRBV7-4 and TRBJ2-2, the CDR3 gives the full variable domain: GAGVSQSPRYKVAKRGRDVALRCDSISGHVTLYWYRQTLGQGSEVLTYSQSDAQRDKSGRPSGRFSAERPERSVSTLKIQRTEQGDSAVYLCASSEGSGNTGELFFGEGSRLTVL.

Remarks on this clonotype: Compared with germline, one end of the junction differs, possibly owing to a read error. The chain couples TRBV7-6 to TRBJ2-3, with a weak D call TRBD2 (6 bases). The CDR3 is 16 amino acids. Germline V gene data show CDR1 as SGHVS and CDR2 as FNYEAQ. The CDR3, as DNA: TGTGCCAGCAGCTCGCTAACGGGGGTCAGCACAGATACGCAGTGTTTT. This translates into CASSSLTGVSTDTQCF. The full variable domain, its missing parts supplied by reference TRBV7-6 and TRBJ2-3, is GAGVSQSPRYKVTKRGQDVALRCDPISGHVSLYWYRQALGQGPEFLTYFNYEAQQDKSGLPNDRFSAERPEGSISTLTIQRTEQRDSAMYRCASSSLTGVSTDTQCFGPGTRLTVL.

In this sample, this clonotype turned up many times. This chain links TRBV24-1 with TRBJ2-2; 7 bases map to TRBD1. The CDR3 covers 14 residues. Unmatched junction bases numbered 1, after V lost 7 bases and J lost 0 bases. CDR1 and CDR2 (germline): KGHDR, SFDVKD. Here the CDR3 reads CATRGTANTGELFF. In DNA, the CDR3 is TGTGCCACCAGAGGGACAGCGAACACCGGGGAGCTGTTTTTT.